This TCR beta chain was sequenced during a study of blood T cell repertoires in COVID-19. Clinical histories supplied by participants themselves formed the basis of cohort assignment. Exposed participants encountered a COVID-19 case during the 2 weeks preceding study entry. This CDR3 comprises 16 residues. Germline-derived CDR1 and CDR2 are SGHNT and YENEEA. The germline V and J ends were trimmed by 1 base and 6 bases, with 15 bases remaining between them. In the original workflow: Estimates of nucleated cell counts were drawn from the amplification of reference gene primers. Assay used: immunoSEQ multiplex PCR; TCRdb lists only in-frame clones, some missing. V, J and clone size are those of that table, while D and trimming were read from the DNA. The repertoire holds 300,000 to 400,000 clones, with 90% as singletons.

The J gene is TRBJ2-2, the V gene TRBV11-3; a possible D gene is TRBD1 (5 bases). The sequenced sample consisted of PBMCs or T cells enriched from blood (not recorded which). This clonotype was sampled from a woman in her thirties who had been exposed to COVID-19. The CDR3 here is CASSLVLGDAAGELFF. Here the CDR3 DNA reads TGTGCCAGCAGCTTAGTGCTAGGGGATGCGGCCGGGGAGCTGTTTTTT.